These 31 T cell receptor beta chains share one sample of origin, sequenced in a study of shared clonotypes between healthy human individuals. Produced via immunoSEQ multiplex PCR; TCRdb's table is partial and in-frame only. The sample consists of 650,000 to 700,000 clones, less than 95% of them appearing once. Specimen: memory CD8+ T cells from PBMCs. Subset: CD45RO+ cells pooled with CCR7-negative TemRA cells. Receptors were obtained from a man younger than 30 in good health. Some clones in this sample may be carry-over from other donors' samples.

The J gene is TRBJ2-7, the V gene TRBV4-3, with D uncertain. V was cut by 0 bases and J by 0 bases, with 15 bases left in between. Looked up from germline, CDR1 is LGHNA and CDR2 is YSLEER. The CDR3 runs to 17 residues. CDR3 amino acids: CASSQDRRYSDSYEQYF. The DNA of the CDR3 is TGCGCCAGCAGCCAAGATCGTCGATACAGCGACTCCTACGAGCAGTACTTC.

This chain uses TRBV9 with TRBJ2-2; no reliable D call. The germline V gene has CDR1 SGDLS and CDR2 YYNGEE. The CDR3 loop spans 15 amino acids. The V end was cut by 0 bases, the J end by 3 bases, with 9 bases between. The CDR3 DNA sequence: TGTGCCAGCAGCGTAGGCCGTCTGGACACCGGGGAGCTGTTTTTT. Its translation: CASSVGRLDTGELFF.

The chain is built from TRBV29-1 and TRBJ2-1, with no clear D. The germline V and J ends were trimmed by 4 bases and 2 bases, with 9 bases remaining between them. The CDR3 length is 13 residues. Germline V gene data show CDR1 as SQVTM and CDR2 as ANQGSEA. Written as DNA, the CDR3 is TGCAGCGTTGGGACCGCAACCTACAATGAGCAGTTCTTC. Its protein product is CSVGTATYNEQFF.

Notes on this clone: The same CDR3 is also encoded by other DNA sequences in this sample. The J gene is TRBJ1-4, the V gene TRBV11-2; D unresolved. The ends were cut back, 1 base at V and 8 bases at J, with 5 bases in the middle. The CDR3 is 12 residues long. CDR1 and CDR2 (germline): SGHAT, FQNNGV. As DNA, the CDR3 is TGTGCCAGCAGCTTAGGTGGGGAAAAACTGTTTTTT. It codes for CASSLGGEKLFF.

This clone was picked up one time. V is TRBV6-4 and J is TRBJ2-1; D might be TRBD2 (6 bases). The ends were cut back, 3 bases at V and 6 bases at J, with 18 bases in the middle. This CDR3 comprises 16 residues. Germline assignment: CDR1 MRHNA and CDR2 SNTAGT. Here the CDR3 DNA reads TGTGCCAGCAGTGAAAGCACCGGGACTCACATCAATGAGCAGTTCTTC. Its protein is CASSESTGTHINEQFF.

This chain joins TRBV11-2 and TRBJ2-7; D gene uncertain. The CDR3 is 12 residues long. Germline V gives CDR1 SGHAT, CDR2 FQNNGV. V lost 5 bases, J lost 6 bases, and 11 bases lay in between. CDR3 sequence (DNA): TGTGCCAGCAGCCCTGGCAGCCTCGAGCAGTACTTC. Its translation: CASSPGSLEQYF.

V is TRBV9 and J is TRBJ1-5; perhaps TRBD1 as D (6 bases). This CDR3 has 15 residues. Per germline, CDR1 SGDLS and CDR2 YYNGEE. Trimming removed 3 bases from V and 3 bases from J, with 13 bases in between. The CDR3 region is CASSAGDVANQPQHF. As DNA, the CDR3 is TGTGCCAGCAGCGCAGGGGACGTTGCCAATCAGCCCCAGCATTTT.

This chain joins TRBV5-6 and TRBJ2-7; tentatively, D is TRBD1 or TRBD2 (5 bases each). This CDR3 spans 13 amino acids. Trimming left V 0 bases short and J 6 bases short, with 10 bases between. Looked up from germline, CDR1 is SGHDT and CDR2 is YYEEEE. The CDR3 loop is CASSLGGGGEQYF. The CDR3, as DNA: TGTGCCAGCAGCTTGGGTGGTGGGGGCGAGCAGTACTTC.

This clone was recorded once. The chain is built from TRBV9 and TRBJ2-4; D is tentatively TRBD1 or TRBD2 (5 bases each). With 2 bases removed from V and 1 base from J, the gap between germline ends came to 10 bases. Germline CDR1 reads SGDLS; CDR2 reads YYNGEE. This CDR3 comprises 15 residues. CDR3 sequence (DNA): TGTGCCAGCAGCGTCGGGGCCCCGGCCAAAAACATTCAGTACTTC. Translation: CASSVGAPAKNIQYF.

This chain joins TRBV4-3 and TRBJ2-4; D unclear. The CDR3 is 13 residues long. V lost 5 bases to trimming and J lost 4 bases, with 9 bases between them. The germline CDR1 and CDR2 sequences are LGHNA and YSLEER. The DNA for the CDR3 is TGCGCCAGCAGCTACGACTCGAAAAACATTCAGTACTTC. Amino acids: CASSYDSKNIQYF.

This chain joins TRBV10-2 and TRBJ2-7, with TRBD1 matching 10 bases. CDR3 length: 16 amino acids. V lost 2 bases, J lost 5 bases, and 9 bases stayed unmatched. From germline, CDR1 is WSHSY and CDR2 SAAADI. In DNA, the CDR3 is TGCGCCAGCAGTGAGCCGGGAGGACAGGGGGGCGACGAGCAGTACTTC. It specifies CASSEPGGQGGDEQYF.

This CDR3 reads CASSLRGTGGLRADTQYF. The CDR3 bases are TGTGCCAGCAGTTTACGGGGGACAGGGGGTTTGCGGGCAGATACGCAGTATTTT. The chain joins TRBV27 to TRBJ2-3, with 11 bases aligning to TRBD1. The germline gives CDR1 MNHEY, CDR2 SMNVEV (reference sequence). V trimming: 2 bases; J trimming: 4 bases; junction bases outside the gene matches: 11. The CDR3 runs to 18 residues.

This sequence joins TRBV15 and TRBJ1-2; possibly TRBD1 for D (5 bases). V was pared by 7 bases and J by 0 bases, with 15 bases between. This CDR3 spans 15 amino acids. From germline, CDR1 is LNHNV and CDR2 YYDKDF (reference sequence). The CDR3 loop is CATTDRDVTNYGYTF. The CDR3 coding sequence is TGTGCCACCACCGACCGGGACGTAACTAACTATGGCTACACCTTC.

The count of this clone is one. The J gene is TRBJ2-1, the V gene TRBV9; D might be TRBD2 (6 bases). V was clipped by 4 bases and J by 0 bases, with 14 bases between them. The CDR3 length is 16 residues. CDR1 and CDR2 (germline): SGDLS, YYNGEE. This CDR3 is CASSTNWRGSYNEQFF. The CDR3 bases are TGTGCCAGCAGCACCAATTGGCGGGGCTCCTACAATGAGCAGTTCTTC.

The gene calls are TRBV19 and TRBJ2-7; TRBD2 aligns across 7 bases. The CDR3 has 13 amino acids. Trimming cost V 4 bases and J 4 bases; bases outside gene matches: 4. Germline values: CDR1 LNHDA, CDR2 SQIVND (reference sequence). The CDR3 DNA reads TGTGCCAGTAGTAGCGGGAGAGGGTACGAGCAGTACTTC. Protein product: CASSSGRGYEQYF.

This clone is a singleton in its sample. Other DNA sequences from this sample encode an identical CDR3 as well. V usage is TRBV27 and J usage is TRBJ2-7; D gene unclear. Trimming shortened V by 0 bases and J by 1 base, and 4 bases separated the two germline ends. The CDR3 covers 13 residues. Germline V lookup: CDR1 MNHEY, CDR2 SMNVEV (reference sequence). DNA for the CDR3: TGTGCCAGCAGTTTATCAGGTTCCTACGAGCAGTACTTC. Encoded protein: CASSLSGSYEQYF.

This chain joins TRBV9 and TRBJ2-2; TRBD2 agrees at 10 bases. The CDR3 runs 17 residues. Losses at the gene ends were 2 bases for V and 2 bases for J; bases not matched to a gene: 6. The V gene's germline CDR1 is SGDLS and CDR2 YYNGEE. CDR3 residues: CASSVQREGPNTGELFF. CDR3 coding DNA: TGTGCCAGCAGCGTCCAGCGGGAGGGCCCCAACACCGGGGAGCTGTTTTTT.

The rearrangement links TRBV4-1 to TRBJ2-7; D gene ambiguous. Germline V gives CDR1 MGHRA, CDR2 YSYEKL. The CDR3 has 15 amino acids. V shed 0 bases and J shed 0 bases, with 9 bases lying between them. CDR3 nucleotides: TGCGCCAGCAGCCAAGACAGGACCCGCTCCTACGAGCAGTACTTC. This gives the protein CASSQDRTRSYEQYF.

This rearrangement joins TRBV19 to TRBJ2-1; D might be TRBD1 (5 bases). The CDR3 loop spans 15 amino acids. CDR1 and CDR2 (germline): LNHDA, SQIVND (reference sequence). Trimming removed 3 bases from V and 4 bases from J, with 13 bases in between. The CDR3 nucleotides read TGTGCCAGTAGTATTCTCCGAGACAGATACAATGAGCAGTTCTTC. Translating it yields CASSILRDRYNEQFF. Complete variable domain (other parts from reference TRBV19 and TRBJ2-1): DGGITQSPKYLFRKEGQNVTLSCEQNLNHDAMYWYRQDPGQGLRLIYYSQIVNDFQKGDIAEGYSVSREKKESFPLTVTSAQKNPTAFYLCASSILRDRYNEQFFGPGTRLTVL.

This sequence joins TRBV7-2 and TRBJ2-1, with 15 positions matching TRBD2. Germline CDR1 is SGHTA and CDR2 is FQGNSA. The CDR3 runs to 16 residues. The V gene end was trimmed by 3 bases and the J gene end by 9 bases; junction bases not matched to a gene: 6. CDR3 in DNA: TGTGCCAGCAGCTTCCCCGGGACTAGCGGGAGGATTGAGCAGTTCTTC. Translating gives CASSFPGTSGRIEQFF.

V is TRBV19 and J is TRBJ2-5; D possibly corresponds to TRBD1 (5 bases). From germline, CDR1 is LNHDA and CDR2 SQIVND (reference sequence). V lost 5 bases and J 3 bases, leaving 13 bases between the germline ends. The CDR3 covers 14 residues. The CDR3 nucleotides read TGTGCCAGTAGTGTAAGGACAATGGAAGAGACCCAGTACTTC. Its translation is CASSVRTMEETQYF.

The genes are TRBV30 and TRBJ1-2, with 7 bases lining up with TRBD1. This CDR3 is built from 15 residues. Looked up from germline, CDR1 is GTSNPN and CDR2 is SVGIG (reference sequence). The trim removed 5 bases at V and 1 base at J, leaving 10 bases unmatched. The CDR3 DNA sequence: TGTGCCTGGTACGGGGACAGCGAAGATAACTATGGCTACACCTTC. Its translation: CAWYGDSEDNYGYTF.

This chain connects TRBV6-6 to TRBJ1-1; the D gene is possibly TRBD1 (5 bases). The CDR3 runs 11 residues. The V end lost 2 bases, the J end lost 8 bases, and 6 bases lay between the germline ends. Germline CDR1 and CDR2: MNHNY and SVGAGI (reference sequence). The CDR3 DNA reads TGTGCCAGCAGTTACGGGGCCGAAGCTTTCTTT. Its protein is CASSYGAEAFF.

The chain is built from TRBV10-3 and TRBJ2-1, with 8 bases fitting TRBD1. This CDR3 has 15 residues. Germline assignment: CDR1 ENHRY and CDR2 SYGVKD. The ends lost 4 bases at V and 8 bases at J; junction bases unmatched: 10. The CDR3 loop is CAISVIDRTGYEQFF. CDR3 coding DNA: TGTGCCATCAGTGTCATAGATAGGACAGGGTATGAGCAGTTCTTC.

The rearrangement links TRBV7-9 to TRBJ1-1; TRBD1 aligns across 7 bases. Germline V lookup: CDR1 SEHNR, CDR2 FQNEAQ (reference sequence). J gave up 1 base and V 5 bases, and 10 bases lay outside the gene matches. The CDR3 is 16 residues long. The CDR3 nucleotides read TGTGCCAGCAGCCACCGACAGGGTATAAGGAACACTGAAGCTTTCTTT. Translating gives CASSHRQGIRNTEAFF.

The CDR3 sequence is CASSEEGAQPQHF. The DNA of the CDR3 is TGTGCCAGCAGTGAAGAAGGGGCTCAGCCCCAGCATTTT. The chain carries TRBV6-9 and TRBJ1-5, with a possible D match to TRBD1 (5 bases). V dropped 5 bases and J dropped 6 bases, with 11 bases sitting between them. The CDR3 is 13 residues long. Looked up from germline, CDR1 is MNHGY and CDR2 is SVAAGI.

This clone was picked up a small number of times. Other DNA sequences in this specimen translate into the identical CDR3. V and J are TRBV27 and TRBJ2-7; 8 nucleotides agree with TRBD1. V lost 4 bases to trimming and J lost 1 base; unmatched junction nucleotides: 0. The CDR3 is 13 residues long. Germline V gene lookup returns CDR1 MNHEY and CDR2 SMNVEV (reference sequence). The chain's CDR3 is CASSWTGSYEQYF. CDR3 DNA: TGTGCCAGCAGTTGGACAGGGTCCTACGAGCAGTACTTC.

The rearrangement links TRBV28 to TRBJ2-7; D may correspond to TRBD1 or TRBD2 (6 bases each). CDR1 and CDR2 (germline): MDHEN, SYDVKM. The CDR3 consists of 14 residues. V was cut by 2 bases and J by 7 bases, with 15 bases left in between. CDR3 sequence: CASSLRGVIREQYF. The CDR3 DNA reads as TGTGCCAGCAGTTTAAGGGGGGTTATACGTGAGCAGTACTTC.

In nucleotides, the CDR3 is TGCAGCTTTATCAGGGGTCCCTACGAGCAGTACTTC. This gives the protein CSFIRGPYEQYF. The chain is built from TRBV29-1 and TRBJ2-7; D is possibly TRBD1 (6 bases). Germline V gene data show CDR1 as SQVTM and CDR2 as ANQGSEA. Trimming stripped 8 bases from V and 2 bases from J, with 13 bases between. The CDR3 contains 12 residues.

This clone was detected only once. The V call is TRBV27, the J call TRBJ2-5, with D perhaps matching TRBD2 (5 bases). The CDR3 covers 13 residues. Deletions cut 6 bases from V and 5 bases from J, with 13 bases between. Germline V lookup: CDR1 MNHEY, CDR2 SMNVEV (reference sequence). CDR3 sequence: CASSRRSGETQYF. In nucleotides, the CDR3 is TGTGCCAGCAGCAGGAGGTCTGGGGAGACCCAGTACTTC.

This sequence joins TRBV20-1 and TRBJ1-2; D gene uncertain. V dropped 4 bases and J dropped 11 bases, with 11 bases sitting between them. CDR3 length: 10 amino acids. The germline CDR1 and CDR2 sequences are DFQATT and SNEGSKA (reference sequence). CDR3 nucleotides: TGCAGTGCTACCCAGCCGGGGTACACCTTC. Encoded protein: CSATQPGYTF.